The following is a TCR beta chain sequence with its context. No antigen is known for it. In germline, CDR1 is MNHEY, CDR2 SVGAGI. The CDR3 consists of 14 residues. Trimming cost V 5 bases and J 7 bases, with 14 bases left between them. The table came from immunoSEQ multiplex PCR; TCRdb's copy has only in-frame clones and leaves some out. The sample contains about 92,000 clones, roughly 88% of which appear only once. The source of the sample is a study of T cells in localized non-small cell lung cancer. Whole-study results and caveats: Sequencing involved a lone tumor region, leaving heterogeneity possible. The highest T cell clonality was in uninvolved adjacent lung, above tumor. Adjacent lung tissue had a median about 58 of the top 100 clones found in the tumor. A higher density of T cells in blood coincided with extended overall survival.

V usage is TRBV6-5 and J usage is TRBJ1-4; unclear D gene. The sample consisted of PBMCs, taken before any cancer treatment. This TCR was recovered from a woman aged 40-75 years with stage II squamous cell lung carcinoma. CDR3 coding DNA: TGTGCCAGCAGTCGCGGGGATATCGGTGAAAAACTGTTTTTT. It is translated as CASSRGDIGEKLFF.